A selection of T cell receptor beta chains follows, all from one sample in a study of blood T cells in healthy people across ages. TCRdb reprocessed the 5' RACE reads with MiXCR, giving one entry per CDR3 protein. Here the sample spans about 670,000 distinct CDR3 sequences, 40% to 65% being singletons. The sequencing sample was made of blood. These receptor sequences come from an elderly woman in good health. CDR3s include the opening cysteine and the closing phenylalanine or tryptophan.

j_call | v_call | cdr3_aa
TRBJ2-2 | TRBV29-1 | CSGGQGVAGELFF
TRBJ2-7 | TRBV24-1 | CATSDPPFDEQYF
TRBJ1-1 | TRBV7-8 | CASSLGALGAGTEAFF
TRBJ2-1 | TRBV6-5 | CAAGSYNEQFF
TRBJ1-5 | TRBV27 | CASTAGGGQPQHF
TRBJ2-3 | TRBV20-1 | CRDAPLGGGPPPDTQYF
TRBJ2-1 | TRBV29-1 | CSVAQGGNEQFF
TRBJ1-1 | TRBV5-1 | CASSPDRGPSEAFF
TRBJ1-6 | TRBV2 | CASARTVPNSPLHF
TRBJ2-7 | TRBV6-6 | CASSTGQGVAYEQYF
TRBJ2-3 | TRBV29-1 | CSVARTGDTDTQYF
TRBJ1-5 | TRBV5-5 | CASSAGPNQPQHF
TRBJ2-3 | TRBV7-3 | CASSVTRTDTQYF
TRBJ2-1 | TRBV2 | CASTEPSYNEQFF
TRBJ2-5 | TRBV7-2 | CASSLDGGYQETQYF
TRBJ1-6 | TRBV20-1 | CSARVQKITGIFSPLHF
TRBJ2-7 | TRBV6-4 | CASITGRPRQWEGEQYF